This T cell receptor beta chain is drawn from a study of blood T cells in healthy people across ages. Study findings and constraints: Underestimates were what the diversity estimates from one million T cells were considered to be. Age showed a roughly linear inverse relationship with TCR beta diversity per million T cells.

Using a J-beta primer mix together with a sample-barcoded 5' primer, a second PCR was run for roughly 7 to 11 cycles. MiXCR was run by TCRdb on the 5' RACE reads, yielding one entry per CDR3 protein. The sample lists 650,000 to 900,000 distinct CDR3 sequences; less than 80% were seen once. This clonotype was picked up many times. Its antigen is not identified. Germline lookup yields CDR1 SQVTM and CDR2 ANQGSEA. The V and J ends lost 5 bases and 7 bases, in that order; junction bases with no gene match: 6. The CDR3 length is 12 residues. Individuals who donated were healthy Caucasians from Russia aged about 6 to 100.

The sample comprised blood. The chain carries TRBV29-1 and TRBJ1-1; 8 bases are a match to TRBD1. The sequence derives from a man aged 25-45 years in good health. The DNA for the CDR3 is TGCAGCGTTCCGACAGGGGCTGGTGAAGCTTTCTTT. Translation: CSVPTGAGEAFF.